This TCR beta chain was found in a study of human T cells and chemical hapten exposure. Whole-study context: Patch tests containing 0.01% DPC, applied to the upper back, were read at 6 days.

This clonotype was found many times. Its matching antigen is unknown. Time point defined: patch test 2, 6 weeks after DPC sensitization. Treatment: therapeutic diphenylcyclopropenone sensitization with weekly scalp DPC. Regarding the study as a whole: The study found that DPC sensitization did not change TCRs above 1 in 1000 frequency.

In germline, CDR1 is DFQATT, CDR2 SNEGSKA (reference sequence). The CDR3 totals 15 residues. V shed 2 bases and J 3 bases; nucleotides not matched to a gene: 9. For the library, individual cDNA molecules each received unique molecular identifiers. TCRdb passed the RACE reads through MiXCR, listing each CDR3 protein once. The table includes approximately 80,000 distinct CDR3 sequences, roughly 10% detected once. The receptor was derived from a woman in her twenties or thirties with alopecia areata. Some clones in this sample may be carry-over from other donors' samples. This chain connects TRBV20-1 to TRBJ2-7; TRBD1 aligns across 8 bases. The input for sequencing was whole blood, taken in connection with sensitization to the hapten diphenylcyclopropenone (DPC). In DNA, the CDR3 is TGCAGTGCTAGATCAACCGGACAGGGTGTCTACGAGCAGTACTTC. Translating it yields CSARSTGQGVYEQYF.